Below are 9 T cell receptor beta chains sequenced from a single sample in a study of long-term antiretroviral therapy in people with HIV. Researchers report immunoSEQ v3.0 was run at survey level. Only in-frame clones appear in the TCRdb table, and some are missing; sequencing was by immunoSEQ multiplex PCR. Found here are around 29,000 clones, nearly 90% of them singletons; the top ten hold approximately 12%. Sequenced material: unsorted PBMCs, taken 1.1 years after starting antiretroviral therapy. The source is a young man with HIV.

The V gene is TRBV25-1, the J gene TRBJ2-3, with 15 bases identical to TRBD2. The CDR3 sequence is 17 residues long. From germline, CDR1 is MGHDK and CDR2 SYGVNS. Unmatched junction bases numbered 6, after V lost 4 bases and J lost 4 bases. As DNA, the CDR3 is TGTGCCAGCAGTGTGGGGACTAGCGGGGGGCCGGCAGATACGCAGTATTTT. Encoded protein: CASSVGTSGGPADTQYF.

This chain uses TRBV7-3 with TRBJ1-1; D is uncertain. The V end lost 5 bases, the J end lost 1 base, and 8 bases lay between the germline ends. Germline lookup yields CDR1 SGHTA and CDR2 FQGTGA. The CDR3 spans 13 residues. This CDR3 reads CASSQQPNTEAFF. CDR3 DNA sequence: TGTGCCAGCAGCCAACAGCCGAACACTGAAGCTTTCTTT.

Notes on this clone: The same CDR3 is also encoded by other DNA sequences in this sample. V is TRBV5-6 and J is TRBJ2-1, with D unresolved. V lost 0 bases and J lost 7, with 5 bases in between. The CDR3 contains 12 residues. The germline V gene has CDR1 SGHDT and CDR2 YYEEEE. DNA of the CDR3: TGTGCCAGCAGCTTGGGGCCTAATGAGCAGTTCTTC. This codes for CASSLGPNEQFF.

The gene calls are TRBV5-1 and TRBJ2-5, with TRBD2 matching 9 bases. There are 14 residues in the CDR3. With 4 bases clipped from V and 3 bases from J, the junction kept 4 bases outside the gene matches. The germline CDR1 and CDR2 sequences are SGHRS and YFSETQ. The CDR3 is CASSLLAGEETQYF. The DNA of the CDR3 is TGCGCCAGCAGCCTATTAGCGGGGGAAGAGACCCAGTACTTC.

As for this clone: This CDR3 is also generated by other DNA sequences in the sample. The rearrangement uses TRBV28 and TRBJ1-5; D uncertain. V dropped 2 bases and J dropped 0 bases, with 5 bases sitting between them. There are 14 residues in the CDR3. Germline V gene lookup returns CDR1 MDHEN and CDR2 SYDVKM. The CDR3 region is CASSLPSSNQPQHF. The CDR3 DNA follows: TGTGCCAGCAGTTTACCCTCTAGCAATCAGCCCCAGCATTTT.

This clone was observed once. The V gene is TRBV18, the J gene TRBJ2-2, with 9 positions matching TRBD2. CDR1 is KGHSH and CDR2 is LQKENI in the germline V gene. V shed 1 base and J 4 bases; nucleotides not matched to a gene: 10. The CDR3 extends over 18 amino acids. CDR3 sequence: CASSPRNAGGPVTGELFF. CDR3 in DNA: TGTGCCAGCTCACCACGGAATGCGGGAGGGCCGGTCACCGGGGAGCTGTTTTTT.

This chain uses TRBV5-1 with TRBJ2-2, with 11 bases lining up with TRBD1. With 3 bases clipped from V and 6 bases from J, the junction kept 4 bases outside the gene matches. Germline V CDR1 and CDR2: SGHRS, YFSETQ. The CDR3 sequence is 15 residues long. The DNA of the CDR3 is TGCGCCAGCAGCTCCGGGACAGGGGGAGCCGGGGAGCTGTTTTTT. This codes for CASSSGTGGAGELFF.

This CDR3 is CASSPLGLAGTGELFF. The CDR3 nucleotides read TGTGCCAGCAGCCCCCTCGGGCTAGCGGGCACCGGGGAGCTGTTTTTT. This chain uses TRBV5-6 with TRBJ2-2; 8 positions agree with TRBD2. The CDR3 runs 16 residues. V trimming: 4 bases; J trimming: 4 bases; junction bases outside the gene matches: 9. From germline, CDR1 is SGHDT and CDR2 YYEEEE.

This clone was picked up one time. V and J are TRBV9 and TRBJ2-3, with TRBD1 matching over 8 bases. Germline V gene lookup returns CDR1 SGDLS and CDR2 YYNGEE. The CDR3 contains 15 residues. Trimming at V came to 0 bases and at J to 5 bases, leaving 5 bases not matched to a gene. This CDR3 is CASSVGGRGLDTQYF. CDR3 coding DNA: TGTGCCAGCAGCGTAGGAGGCAGGGGGCTAGATACGCAGTATTTT.